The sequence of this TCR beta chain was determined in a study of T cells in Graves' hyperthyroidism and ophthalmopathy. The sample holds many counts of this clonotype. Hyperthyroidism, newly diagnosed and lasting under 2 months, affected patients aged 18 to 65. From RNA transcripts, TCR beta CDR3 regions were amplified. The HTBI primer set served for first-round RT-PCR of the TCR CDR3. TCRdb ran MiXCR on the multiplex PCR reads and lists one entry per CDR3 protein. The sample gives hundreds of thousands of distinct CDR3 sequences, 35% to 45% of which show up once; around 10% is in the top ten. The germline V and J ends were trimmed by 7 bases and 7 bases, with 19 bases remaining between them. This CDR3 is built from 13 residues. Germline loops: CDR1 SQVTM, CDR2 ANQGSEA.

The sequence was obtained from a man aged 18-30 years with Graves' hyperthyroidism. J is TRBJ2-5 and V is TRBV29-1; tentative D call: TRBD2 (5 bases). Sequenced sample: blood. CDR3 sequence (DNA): TGCAGCGCTAAGGACGCTCCACGGGGGACCCAGTACTTC. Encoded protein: CSAKDAPRGTQYF.